This T cell receptor (beta chain) was captured by sequencing in a study of graft-versus-host responses after intestinal transplantation. Profiled with immunoSEQ multiplex PCR; TCRdb holds only in-frame clones, not every one. This table holds around 38,000 clones, 75% to 90% found once. This CDR3 contains 15 residues. The V segment lost 0 bases and the J segment 7 bases; nucleotides outside the gene matches: 3. The germline V gene encodes CDR1 MNHNS and CDR2 SASEGT. The J gene is TRBJ1-4, the V gene TRBV6-1; TRBD1 aligns across 9 bases. This clonotype was sampled from a human patient who received an intestinal transplant, so some T cells may come from the graft donor. The input for sequencing was PBMCs, taken about 38 months after transplant. The CDR3 coding sequence is TGTGCCAGCAGTGAAGCGGAGACAGGGGGTGAAAAACTGTTTTTT. Its translation is CASSEAETGGEKLFF.